Shown below are 11 T cell receptor beta chains from a single sample sequenced in a study of shared clonotypes between healthy human individuals. Cells designated naive CD8 were CD45RO-negative and were positively selected for CCR7, with terminally differentiated effector memory CD45RA+ cells excluded. Measured with immunoSEQ multiplex PCR; TCRdb has only the in-frame clones, and not every one. The table has millions of clones, 85% to 95% seen once; the top ten hold 1.1%. The sequencing input was naive CD8+ T cells sorted from blood. These TCRs come from a man in his late teens or twenties in good health.

This clone has only one observation. Other DNA sequences in this specimen translate into the identical CDR3. The V gene is TRBV5-6, the J gene TRBJ2-7, with 8 nucleotides matching TRBD1. With 3 bases clipped from V and 1 base from J, the junction kept 3 bases outside the gene matches. CDR1 and CDR2 (germline): SGHDT, YYEEEE. CDR3 length: 14 amino acids. This CDR3 is CASSSGGRSYEQYF. In nucleotides, the CDR3 is TGTGCCAGCAGCTCAGGGGGCAGGTCCTACGAGCAGTACTTC.

The chain employs TRBV2 and TRBJ1-2; 10 positions agree with TRBD1. The CDR3 sequence is 17 residues long. V lost 1 base, J lost 3 bases, and 8 bases stayed unmatched. CDR1 SNHLY and CDR2 FYNNEI come from the germline V gene. CDR3 residues: CASSEVGQGLMDYGYTF. CDR3 DNA sequence: TGTGCCAGCAGTGAAGTGGGACAGGGGTTAATGGACTATGGCTACACCTTC.

The chain employs TRBV6-4 and TRBJ1-2; D is undetermined. The CDR3 contains 14 residues. Germline V gene sequence: CDR1 MRHNA, CDR2 SNTAGT. V lost 5 bases, J lost 4 bases, and 14 bases lay in between. CDR3 bases: TGTGCCAGCAGTCCCTTTTCCGGAGTCTATGGCTACACCTTC. This codes for CASSPFSGVYGYTF.

V gene TRBV10-2 combines with J gene TRBJ2-7; TRBD2 matches at 13 bases. This CDR3 comprises 15 residues. Germline CDR1 WSHSY, CDR2 SAAADI. V shed 4 bases and J 6 bases; nucleotides not matched to a gene: 6. The CDR3 reads CASSGTSGRPSEQYF. The CDR3 DNA reads TGCGCCAGCAGTGGGACTAGCGGGAGACCAAGCGAGCAGTACTTC.

A note on this clone: Other DNA sequences in this sample translate to the same CDR3. V gene TRBV9 combines with J gene TRBJ2-1; possible D gene TRBD2, 5 bases. This CDR3 has 15 residues. With 4 bases removed from V and 0 bases from J, the gap between germline ends came to 11 bases. The germline V gene has CDR1 SGDLS and CDR2 YYNGEE. As DNA, the CDR3 is TGTGCCAGCAGCCCTGCCGGGGTCTCCTACAATGAGCAGTTCTTC. Its protein is CASSPAGVSYNEQFF.

The chain joins TRBV6-5 to TRBJ1-2, with TRBD1 as a possible D gene (5 bases). V dropped 6 bases and J dropped 2 bases, with 13 bases sitting between them. Germline lookup yields CDR1 MNHEY and CDR2 SVGAGI. CDR3 length: 14 amino acids. The CDR3 nucleotides read TGTGCCAGCAGCCTCTCTCCAGGGAACTATGGCTACACCTTC. Translation: CASSLSPGNYGYTF.

The chain couples TRBV5-1 to TRBJ1-3; the D gene is possibly TRBD1 (5 bases). The germline gives CDR1 SGHRS, CDR2 YFSETQ. The CDR3 consists of 15 residues. Trimming took 0 bases from V and 3 from J, leaving 10 bases between them. Here the CDR3 reads CASSLGSGFGNTIYF. CDR3 nucleotides: TGCGCCAGCAGCTTGGGATCAGGGTTTGGAAACACCATATATTTT. Looking up the rest from reference TRBV5-1 and TRBJ1-3 gives the full variable domain: KAGVTQTPRYLIKTRGQQVTLSCSPISGHRSVSWYQQTPGQGLQFLFEYFSETQRNKGNFPGRFSGRQFSNSRSEMNVSTLELGDSALYLCASSLGSGFGNTIYFGEGSWLTVV.

The chain recombines TRBV5-8 with TRBJ2-5; TRBD2 aligns across 12 bases. The V gene end was trimmed by 0 bases and the J gene end by 7 bases; junction bases not matched to a gene: 4. CDR1 and CDR2 (germline): SGHTS, YDEGEE. This CDR3 spans 15 amino acids. CDR3 DNA: TGTGCCAGCAGCTTGGGACTAGCGGGGGAGGGGACCCAGTACTTC. Its translation: CASSLGLAGEGTQYF.

This rearrangement joins TRBV10-1 to TRBJ1-4; D ambiguous. The CDR3 contains 14 residues. The germline CDR1 and CDR2 sequences are WNHNN and SYGVQD (reference sequence). Trimming removed 2 bases from V and 6 bases from J, with 10 bases in between. As DNA, the CDR3 is TGCGCCAGCAGTGAGGGGAATACCGATGAAAAACTGTTTTTT. This sequence encodes CASSEGNTDEKLFF.

The chain uses TRBV15 and TRBJ1-2, with D maybe TRBD1 (5 bases). The CDR3 spans 15 residues. Trimming removed 0 bases from V and 5 bases from J, with 13 bases in between. CDR1 and CDR2 from the germline V gene are LNHNV and YYDKDF (reference sequence). CDR3 DNA: TGTGCCACCAGCAGAGATAGTGACAGCGATTATGGCTACACCTTC. It encodes CATSRDSDSDYGYTF.

J is TRBJ1-2 and V is TRBV7-9, with TRBD1 as a possible D gene (5 bases). Germline CDR1 is SEHNR and CDR2 is FQNEAQ (reference sequence). Trimming shortened V by 3 bases and J by 0 bases, and 17 bases separated the two germline ends. The CDR3 contains 17 residues. The CDR3 DNA reads as TGTGCCAGCAGCTTCGCTTTATCATCGGGACCTAACTATGGCTACACCTTC. The encoded protein is CASSFALSSGPNYGYTF.